This T cell receptor beta chain was profiled in a study of T-cell reconstitution after alpha-beta-depleted transplantation in children. For this clonotype: Its antigen is as yet unknown. At one of its ends the junction is not consistent with the germline gene, which may arise from a read error.

The study's findings and limits: Newly produced T cells mostly provided counts and TCRbeta diversity after one year, as hyperexpanded clones declined. Reportedly, only several hundred clones from non-depleted graft cells drove alpha-beta T-cell counts at about two months. For some patients, TCRbeta diversity was high at day 60 because of recipient T cells and thymic progenitors that survived.

Unique molecular identifiers were built into the TCRbeta library. MiXCR, run by TCRdb on the PCR reads, gives a single entry per CDR3 protein. There are about 460,000 distinct CDR3 sequences in the sample; over 10% occur only once, and around 15% lies in the top ten. The V gene's germline CDR1 is SEHNR and CDR2 FQNEAQ (reference sequence). This CDR3 has 11 residues. The chain uses TRBV7-9 and TRBJ2-3, with TRBD2 identical over 8 bases. The sample here was PBMCs, mostly from graft donor cells, taken 180 days after TCRalphabeta/CD19-depleted stem cell transplant. The origin of this receptor is a female patient between 2 and 15 years old who had a stem cell transplant for aplastic anemia, so the T cells may come from the graft donor. CDR3 protein: CASSLASGGLF. The CDR3 DNA reads TGTGCCAGCAGCTTAGCCAGCGGGGGCCTTTTT.